This T cell receptor (beta chain) was identified in a study of regulatory T cells in long-lasting Graves disease. The authors built TCR beta libraries using iRepertoire HTBI primers and Arm-PCR of CDR3 regions. MiXCR, run by TCRdb on the multiplex PCR reads, gives a single entry per CDR3 protein. The sample yields 400,000 or so distinct CDR3 sequences, around 21% seen once. Overall study results and limits: Lower TCR diversity characterized persistent Graves' patients relative to newly diagnosed patients.

Only a few counts were recorded for this clonotype. Its matching antigen is unknown. Indicated time point: persistent/refractory GD, antithyroid drugs over 5 years with positive TRAb. Researchers made the TCR library from RNA that was extracted from PBMCs. The material was peripheral blood mononuclear cells (PBMCs), obtained when the disease was refractory, from a patient treated with antithyroid drugs. This TCR came from a female donor with Graves disease.

CDR3 in DNA: TGTGCCAGCAGTTCCGCCGGACAGTACAATCAGCCCCAGCATTTT. Protein sequence: CASSSAGQYNQPQHF. The chain uses TRBV28 and TRBJ1-5; tentative D call: TRBD1 (6 bases). V lost 4 bases and J lost 3, with 13 bases in between. The length of the CDR3 is 15 residues. CDR1 is MDHEN, CDR2 SYDVKM, per germline. The whole variable domain, filled in from reference TRBV28 and TRBJ1-5, reads DVKVTQSSRYLVKRTGEKVFLECVQDMDHENMFWYRQDPGLGLRLIYFSYDVKMKEKGDIPEGYSVSREKKERFSLILESASTNQTSMYLCASSSAGQYNQPQHFGDGTRLSIL.